This T cell receptor beta chain was found in a study of CD8 T cells in ankylosing spondylitis. The CDR3 sequence is 15 residues long. V was clipped by 6 bases and J by 1 base, with 14 bases between them. Using its own MiXCR run on the 5' RACE reads, TCRdb lists one record per CDR3 protein. The table shows 200,000 to 300,000 distinct CDR3 sequences, with less than 10% occurring only once. This clonotype was recorded at least ten times. This chain links TRBV12-3 or TRBV12-4 with TRBJ2-3; a possible D gene is TRBD2 (6 bases). This clonotype was obtained from a male donor with ankylosing spondylitis or in good health (not recorded which). The specimen was blood, either unsorted or a sorted T cell fraction (not recorded which). DNA of the CDR3: TGTGCCAGCAGGCCCGGGGACTTCCGCACAGATACGCAGTATTTT. Protein product: CASRPGDFRTDTQYF.